This is a list of T cell receptor beta chains from one sample in a study of CD8+CD57+ T cells in acquired aplastic anemia. TCRdb reanalysed the reads using MiXCR and keeps one entry per CDR3 protein. The data contain around 170,000 distinct CDR3 sequences, approximately 49% of them singletons. Input material: sorted CD4+, CD8+, or CD8+CD57+ T cells (not recorded which) from PBMCs. The receptors here all came from a human donor in good health. The CDR3 runs from the conserved cysteine through the conserved F or W. D genes are given only for firm matches. Clone size is shown for a subset of rows, as once, few, many or a class of expanded clone.

D: TRBD2
V: TRBV9
J: TRBJ2-2
size: many
CDR3: CASSVEAGGLTGELFF
DNA: TGTGCCAGCAGCGTAGAAGCGGGAGGGTTGACCGGGGAGCTGTTTTTT

D: .
V: TRBV6-1
J: TRBJ2-5
size: .
CDR3: CASSERRTKETQYF
DNA: TGTGCCAGCAGTGAAAGACGAACAAAAGAGACCCAGTACTTC

D: .
V: TRBV5-6
J: TRBJ1-2
size: .
CDR3: CASSLAGIQGFYGYTF
DNA: TGTGCCAGCAGCTTGGCCGGGATTCAGGGTTTCTATGGCTACACCTTC

D: TRBD2
V: TRBV6-1
J: TRBJ2-5
size: .
CDR3: CASRSGTSGGRETQYF
DNA: TGTGCCAGCAGAAGCGGGACTAGCGGGGGCCGGGAGACCCAGTACTTC

D: .
V: TRBV2
J: TRBJ2-5
size: .
CDR3: CASSETRTGETQYF
DNA: TGTGCCAGCAGTGAAACAAGGACGGGGGAGACCCAGTACTTC

D: TRBD1
V: TRBV29-1
J: TRBJ2-1
size: many
CDR3: CSVAGQGSGNEQFF
DNA: TGCAGCGTCGCTGGACAGGGAAGCGGCAATGAGCAGTTCTTC

D: TRBD1
V: TRBV24-1
J: TRBJ1-2
size: .
CDR3: CATSITGQGACGYTF
DNA: TGTGCCACCAGTATCACGGGACAGGGGGCTTGTGGCTACACCTTC

D: .
V: TRBV7-9
J: TRBJ2-5
size: .
CDR3: CASSLVLGSGGRQETQYF
DNA: TGTGCCAGCAGCTTAGTGTTGGGGTCAGGGGGGAGACAAGAGACCCAGTACTTC

D: .
V: TRBV10-3
J: TRBJ2-7
size: few
CDR3: CAIMKAPESSYEQYF
DNA: TGTGCCATCATGAAAGCTCCCGAAAGCTCCTACGAGCAGTACTTC

D: TRBD2
V: TRBV5-6
J: TRBJ2-3
size: once
CDR3: CASSLLLETSQGTDTQYF
DNA: TGTGCCAGCAGCTTGTTACTAGAGACTAGCCAAGGCACAGATACGCAGTATTTT

D: .
V: TRBV5-1
J: TRBJ2-7
size: .
CDR3: CASSLPSGTGVEQYF
DNA: TGCGCCAGCAGCTTGCCTAGCGGGACAGGGGTGGAGCAGTACTTC

D: .
V: TRBV10-3
J: TRBJ1-1
size: .
CDR3: CAIKPGNTEAFF
DNA: TGTGCCATCAAGCCCGGGAACACTGAAGCTTTCTTT

D: .
V: TRBV25-1
J: TRBJ1-2
size: few
CDR3: CASSRDTSNYGYTF
DNA: TGTGCCAGCAGTAGGGACACTTCTAACTATGGCTACACCTTC

D: .
V: TRBV4-3
J: TRBJ2-7
size: .
CDR3: CASSQQVVADLSYEQYF
DNA: TGCGCCAGCAGCCAACAAGTCGTAGCGGACCTTTCCTACGAGCAGTACTTC

D: .
V: TRBV10-3
J: TRBJ1-1
size: few
CDR3: CAIRQYGEAFF
DNA: TGTGCCATCAGGCAGTACGGTGAAGCTTTCTTT

D: TRBD2
V: TRBV20-1
J: TRBJ2-5
size: once
CDR3: CSARGSSGGRETQYF
DNA: TGCAGTGCTAGAGGGTCTAGCGGGGGGCGTGAGACCCAGTACTTC

D: TRBD1
V: TRBV4-1
J: TRBJ1-5
size: .
CDR3: CASSQQSGTGARPQHF
DNA: TGCGCCAGCAGCCAGCAAAGCGGGACAGGGGCTCGGCCCCAGCATTTT